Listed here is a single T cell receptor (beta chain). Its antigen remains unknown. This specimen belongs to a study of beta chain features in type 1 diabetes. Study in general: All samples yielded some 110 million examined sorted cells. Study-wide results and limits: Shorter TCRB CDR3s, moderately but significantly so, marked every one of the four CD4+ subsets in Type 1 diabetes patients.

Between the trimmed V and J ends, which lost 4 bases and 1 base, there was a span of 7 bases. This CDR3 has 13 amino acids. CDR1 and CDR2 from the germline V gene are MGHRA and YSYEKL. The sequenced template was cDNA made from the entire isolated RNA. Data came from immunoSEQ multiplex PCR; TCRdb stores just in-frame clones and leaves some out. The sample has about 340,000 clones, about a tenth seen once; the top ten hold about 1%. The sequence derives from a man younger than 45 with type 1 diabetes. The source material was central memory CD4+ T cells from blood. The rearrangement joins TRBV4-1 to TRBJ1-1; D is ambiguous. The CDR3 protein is CASSLQENTEAFF. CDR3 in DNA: TGCGCCAGCAGCCTCCAGGAGAACACTGAAGCTTTCTTT.